This T cell receptor beta chain appears in the sequencing data of a study of blood T cell repertoires in COVID-19. Study context: COVID-19 samples, acute and convalescent, were from the United States, Italy and Spain.

Sequencing was performed with immunoSEQ multiplex PCR; in TCRdb, only in-frame clones are kept and a portion is missing. The sample has 390,000 or so clones, around 87% seen once; the top ten hold more than 0.8%. The ends were cut back, 5 bases at V and 3 bases at J, with 17 bases in the middle. CDR3 length equals 15 residues. Germline V gives CDR1 PRHDT, CDR2 FYEKMQ (reference sequence). Cohort placement rested on clinical history that participants reported themselves. This clone was observed a few times. The material sequenced was PBMCs or T cells enriched from blood (not recorded which). This receptor was obtained from a man aged 18 to 35 who had recovered from COVID-19. The chain has TRBV13 and TRBJ2-7; a weak D match, TRBD2 (5 bases). The CDR3: CASSPRGQIVYEQYF. The DNA for the CDR3 is TGTGCCAGCAGCCCACGAGGGCAGATAGTCTACGAGCAGTACTTC.